This T cell receptor (beta chain) emerged from a study of T cell responses to AZD1222 COVID-19 vaccine. Study conclusions and caveats: A reported finding is that nearly half of spike-specific TCRs target unmutated variant regions. Regions 160-218 and 743-854 dominated among vaccine-associated CD4 TCRs spanning spike.

Note on this clone: Its antigen is unknown.

Sequencing was performed with immunoSEQ multiplex PCR; in TCRdb, only in-frame clones are kept and a portion is missing. The sample includes around 210,000 clones, about 94% of them seen just once. The material sequenced was peripheral blood, taken 28 days after the second dose of the MenACWY control vaccine. The receptor was derived from an adult who received the MenACWY meningococcal vaccine as a control.

This CDR3 is CASSEAVAALNNEQFF. CDR3 bases: TGTGCCAGCAGTGAAGCGGTGGCGGCCCTGAACAATGAGCAGTTCTTC. The rearrangement joins TRBV6-1 to TRBJ2-1; D unresolved. V lost 0 bases and J 5 bases, leaving 14 bases between the germline ends. CDR1 MNHNS and CDR2 SASEGT come from the germline V gene. The CDR3 has 16 amino acids.